This TCR beta chain emerged from a study of cytomegalovirus exposure and HLA in healthy donors. It was with 60 Vbeta and 13 Jbeta primers that the PCR ran. Data came from immunoSEQ multiplex PCR; TCRdb stores just in-frame clones and leaves some out. This table has about 160,000 clones, 78% appearing once. The germline V and J ends were trimmed by 7 bases and 6 bases, with 18 bases remaining between them. The CDR3 length is 14 residues. Germline CDR1 and CDR2: LNHDA and SQIVND (reference sequence). The chain uses TRBV19 and TRBJ1-1; tentatively, D is TRBD1 (5 bases). This clonotype was sampled from a woman aged 45-65 years in good health and CMV-seropositive. Sequencing used PBMCs. CDR3 sequence reads: CASTFFGGVPEAFF. CDR3 nucleotide sequence: TGTGCCAGTACCTTTTTCGGGGGGGTACCTGAAGCTTTCTTT. The full variable domain, completed using reference TRBV19 and TRBJ1-1, is DGGITQSPKYLFRKEGQNVTLSCEQNLNHDAMYWYRQDPGQGLRLIYYSQIVNDFQKGDIAEGYSVSREKKESFPLTVTSAQKNPTAFYLCASTFFGGVPEAFFGQGTRLTVV.